One and the same sample provided the 13 T cell receptor beta chains below, sequenced in a study of chemoradiotherapy in HPV16-positive cancers. Clones were read by immunoSEQ multiplex PCR, and TCRdb kept only the in-frame ones, dropping some. The table includes 20,000 to 25,000 clones, around 87% detected once. Material: blood, obtained from a patient who underwent chemoradiotherapy. These receptors all come from a human donor with HPV-associated anogenital cancer.

This chain connects TRBV4-3 to TRBJ2-3; D possibly corresponds to TRBD2 (7 bases). Looked up from germline, CDR1 is LGHNA and CDR2 is YSLEER. V was clipped by 0 bases and J by 1 base, with 14 bases between them. CDR3 size: 17 residues. Written as DNA, the CDR3 is TGCGCCAGCAGCCAAGATTGGGGGGGCGGAGGCACAGATACGCAGTATTTT. This translates into CASSQDWGGGGTDTQYF.

The rearrangement links TRBV7-8 to TRBJ2-5; D is possibly TRBD1 (6 bases). The CDR3 loop spans 15 amino acids. Between the trimmed V and J ends, which lost 6 bases and 2 bases, there was a span of 16 bases. CDR1 is SGHVS, CDR2 FQNEAQ, per germline. This CDR3 reads CASSFVRDKQETQYF. The CDR3 region has the DNA TGTGCCAGCAGTTTTGTAAGGGACAAACAAGAGACCCAGTACTTC.

This chain uses TRBV30 with TRBJ2-1, with a tentative D call TRBD1 (5 bases). The CDR3 is made up of 11 amino acids. Trimming took 0 bases from V and 10 from J, leaving 7 bases between them. Germline CDR1 GTSNPN, CDR2 SVGIG (reference sequence). This chain's CDR3 is CAWSVRGEQFF. In nucleotides, the CDR3 is TGTGCCTGGAGTGTAAGGGGCGAGCAGTTCTTC. Looking up the rest from reference TRBV30 and TRBJ2-1 gives the full variable domain: SQTIHQWPATLVQPVGSPLSLECTVEGTSNPNLYWYRQAAGRGLQLLFYSVGIGQISSEVPQNLSASRPQDRQFILSSKKLLLSDSGFYLCAWSVRGEQFFGPGTRLTVL.

This clone was recorded only once. The CDR3 is CASSTSGQGYDTQYF. CDR3 nucleotides: TGTGCCAGCAGCACCTCGGGACAGGGCTATGATACGCAGTATTTT. The chain recombines TRBV9 with TRBJ2-3; 9 positions agree with TRBD1. CDR3 length: 15 residues. The germline gives CDR1 SGDLS, CDR2 YYNGEE. After removal of 4 bases from V and 6 bases from J, the junction contained 9 bases not matched to a gene.

The chain employs TRBV10-3 and TRBJ2-3; D is unresolved. The CDR3 length is 13 residues. Trimming left V 5 bases short and J 3 bases short, with 9 bases between. Germline V gene lookup returns CDR1 ENHRY and CDR2 SYGVKD. The CDR3 nucleotides read TGTGCCATCAGTCCGGAGAGGACAGATACGCAGTATTTT. It encodes CAISPERTDTQYF.

V gene TRBV4-2 combines with J gene TRBJ2-7, with D unresolved. Trimming pared 4 bases from V and 0 bases from J, leaving 13 bases between. Germline CDR1 reads LGHNA; CDR2 reads YNFKEQ. The CDR3 is 15 residues long. The DNA of the CDR3 is TGTGCCAGCAGCCCAGAAGAATCGAGCTCCTACGAGCAGTACTTC. Translating gives CASSPEESSSYEQYF.

The chain combines TRBV5-1 with TRBJ2-1; 11 nucleotides align to TRBD2. Unmatched junction bases numbered 4, after V lost 2 bases and J lost 3 bases. There are 16 residues in the CDR3. Looked up from germline, CDR1 is SGHRS and CDR2 is YFSETQ. CDR3 nucleotide sequence: TGCGCCAGCAGCTTTGTGACTAGCGGGAACTACAATGAGCAGTTCTTC. Its protein product is CASSFVTSGNYNEQFF.

This clone was observed a single time. The chain is built from TRBV7-9 and TRBJ1-6; no clear D gene. From germline, CDR1 is SEHNR and CDR2 FQNEAQ (reference sequence). This CDR3 contains 13 residues. V was trimmed by 5 bases and J by 8 bases, leaving 10 bases between them. The CDR3 loop is CASSRQEYSPLHF. The CDR3 region has the DNA TGTGCCAGCAGCCGCCAGGAGTATTCACCCCTCCACTTT. Combining the CDR3 with reference TRBV7-9 and TRBJ1-6 gives the whole variable domain DTGVSQNPRHKITKRGQNVTFRCDPISEHNRLYWYRQTLGQGPEFLTYFQNEAQLEKSRLLSDRFSAERPKGSFSTLEIQRTEQGDSAMYLCASSRQEYSPLHFGNGTRLTVT.

The chain employs TRBV7-9 and TRBJ1-1; the D is unclear. Trimming stripped 4 bases from V and 2 bases from J, with 11 bases between. Germline V gene sequence: CDR1 SEHNR, CDR2 FQNEAQ (reference sequence). The CDR3 sequence is 14 residues long. CDR3 loop: CASSWEAGNTEAFF. The CDR3 DNA follows: TGTGCCAGCAGCTGGGAGGCTGGCAACACTGAAGCTTTCTTT.

This clone was recorded only once. The chain couples TRBV7-9 to TRBJ2-7, with D perhaps being TRBD1 or TRBD2 (5 bases each). CDR3 length: 17 residues. Germline CDR1 reads SEHNR; CDR2 reads FQNEAQ (reference sequence). The V gene lost 5 bases and the J gene lost 9 bases, with 29 bases spanning the gap. The CDR3 DNA reads TGTGCCAGCAGCCCGGGACGCGGTTATTCTGTACCGGATGCGCAGTACTTC. This codes for CASSPGRGYSVPDAQYF. Full variable domain (rest looked up from reference TRBV7-9 and TRBJ2-7): DTGVSQNPRHKITKRGQNVTFRCDPISEHNRLYWYRQTLGQGPEFLTYFQNEAQLEKSRLLSDRFSAERPKGSFSTLEIQRTEQGDSAMYLCASSPGRGYSVPDAQYFGPGTRLTVT.

Remarks on this clone: The junction departs from germline at one end; a sequencing error may be responsible. This same CDR3 is encoded by further DNA sequences in the sample. The CDR3 region is CASSGTSGGALTKNIQYF. The DNA for the CDR3 is TGTGCCAGCAGCGGGACTAGCGGGGGGGCCTTGACCAAAAATATTCAGTACTTC. The V and J genes are TRBV2 and TRBJ2-4; 16 nucleotides agree with TRBD2. Germline CDR1 reads SNHLY; CDR2 reads FYNNEI. The CDR3 runs 18 residues.

The chain combines TRBV5-1 with TRBJ2-1, with D hard to call. CDR1 and CDR2 (germline): SGHRS, YFSETQ. CDR3 size: 13 residues. V was shortened by 6 bases and J by 0 bases, with 7 bases between the two germline ends. CDR3 sequence: CASTASSYNEQFF. The DNA of the CDR3 is TGCGCCAGCACGGCCAGCTCCTACAATGAGCAGTTCTTC.

This clone was recorded only once. This CDR3 is CASSEINRGETQYF. The CDR3, as DNA: TGCGCCAGCAGCGAAATTAACAGGGGAGAGACCCAGTACTTC. The chain uses TRBV5-1 and TRBJ2-5; 7 bases align to TRBD1. J was trimmed by 4 bases and V by 4 bases; bases with no gene match: 7. CDR1 SGHRS and CDR2 YFSETQ come from the germline V gene. This CDR3 has 14 amino acids.